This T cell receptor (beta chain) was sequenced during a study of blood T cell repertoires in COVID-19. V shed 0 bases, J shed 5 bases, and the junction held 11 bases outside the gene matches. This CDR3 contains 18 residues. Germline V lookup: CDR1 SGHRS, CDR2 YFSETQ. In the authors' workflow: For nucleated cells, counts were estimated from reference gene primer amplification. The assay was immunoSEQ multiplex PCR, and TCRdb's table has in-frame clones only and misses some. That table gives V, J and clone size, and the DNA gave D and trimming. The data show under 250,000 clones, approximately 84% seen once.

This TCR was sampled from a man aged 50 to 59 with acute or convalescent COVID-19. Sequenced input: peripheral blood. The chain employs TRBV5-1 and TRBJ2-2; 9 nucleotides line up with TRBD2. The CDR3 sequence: CASSLEGSGSPGTGELFF. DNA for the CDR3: TGCGCCAGCAGCTTGGAGGGTAGCGGGAGCCCGGGGACCGGGGAGCTGTTTTTT.